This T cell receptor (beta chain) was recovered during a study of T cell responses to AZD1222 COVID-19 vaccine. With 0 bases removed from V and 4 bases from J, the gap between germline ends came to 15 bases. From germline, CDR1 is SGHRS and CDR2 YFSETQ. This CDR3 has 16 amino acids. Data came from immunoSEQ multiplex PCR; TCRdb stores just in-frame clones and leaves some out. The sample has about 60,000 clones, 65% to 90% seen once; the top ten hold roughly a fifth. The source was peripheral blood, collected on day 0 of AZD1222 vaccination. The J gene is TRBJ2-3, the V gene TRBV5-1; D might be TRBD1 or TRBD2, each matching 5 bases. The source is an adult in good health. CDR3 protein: CASSLALGTKSDTQYF. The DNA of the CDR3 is TGCGCCAGCAGCTTGGCTCTCGGGACGAAATCAGATACGCAGTATTTT.